Each of the 3 T cell receptor beta chains below was sequenced from the same sample in a study of low-dose radiotherapy and immunotherapy resistance in tumors. First-strand cDNA used TRAV- and TRBV-specific primers, covering alpha and beta chains. TCRs were put through 20 to 25 PCR cycles of amplification with Phusion. A constant-region primer and the V-primer adapter served as the primer pair. TCRdb re-called the reads with MiXCR, one entry per CDR3 protein. The sample carries 35,000 to 50,000 distinct CDR3 sequences, less than 30% recorded once. Time point meaning: after trial treatment. Treatment denoted: LDRT plus nivolumab, ipilimumab, low-dose cyclophosphamide and aspirin (RACIN trial). The source material was PBMCs, sampled after low-dose radiotherapy plus immunotherapy. These receptors came from a male donor with prostate cancer.

V usage is TRBV13 and J usage is TRBJ2-7; D possibly uses TRBD1 or TRBD2 (5 bases each). Germline-derived CDR1 and CDR2 are PRHDT and FYEKMQ (reference sequence). The CDR3 sequence is 17 residues long. V was pared by 5 bases and J by 3 bases, with 23 bases between. The CDR3 protein is CASSLSSGTLTYYEQYF. In nucleotides, the CDR3 is TGTGCCAGCAGCCTCTCTTCCGGGACCCTAACTTACTACGAGCAGTACTTC.

This clonotype was seen many times. J is TRBJ2-1 and V is TRBV20-1, with 7 bases lining up with TRBD2. Trimming cost V 2 bases and J 1 base; bases outside gene matches: 2. The germline V gene has CDR1 DFQATT and CDR2 SNEGSKA (reference sequence). The CDR3 runs 14 residues. The CDR3 region has the DNA TGCAGTGCTAGACACGGGAGGTCCTACAATGAGCAGTTCTTC. Encoded protein: CSARHGRSYNEQFF.

This clonotype was counted a few times. The V gene is TRBV11-2, the J gene TRBJ2-7; the D gene is possibly TRBD1 (6 bases). Germline V gives CDR1 SGHAT, CDR2 FQNNGV. V was trimmed by 2 bases and J by 6 bases, leaving 11 bases between them. The CDR3 length is 13 residues. This CDR3 reads CASSLRGQSEQYF. The CDR3 DNA reads as TGTGCCAGCAGCTTACGAGGACAGAGCGAGCAGTACTTC.